This T cell receptor beta chain was identified in a study of blood T cell repertoires in COVID-19. For the study at large: From the United States, Italy and Spain came samples of acute and convalescent COVID-19. The analysed material was cDNA or gDNA that came from T cells, B-cell-depleted T cells, or PBMCs.

This clone was detected a few times. The CDR3 consists of 13 residues. The germline V gene has CDR1 SGHAT and CDR2 FQNNGV. The V segment lost 5 bases and the J segment 10 bases; nucleotides outside the gene matches: 5. Profiling relied on immunoSEQ multiplex PCR, and the TCRdb table lists in-frame clones only, not all of them. Of about 71,000 clones in the sample, 82% were seen once. Sequenced input: peripheral blood. The TCR comes from an elderly woman with acute or convalescent COVID-19. V usage is TRBV11-2 and J usage is TRBJ2-1, with 10 nucleotides matching TRBD1. CDR3 nucleotides: TGTGCCAGCAGCCCGACAGGGGGCGAAGAGCAGTTCTTC. This encodes CASSPTGGEEQFF.